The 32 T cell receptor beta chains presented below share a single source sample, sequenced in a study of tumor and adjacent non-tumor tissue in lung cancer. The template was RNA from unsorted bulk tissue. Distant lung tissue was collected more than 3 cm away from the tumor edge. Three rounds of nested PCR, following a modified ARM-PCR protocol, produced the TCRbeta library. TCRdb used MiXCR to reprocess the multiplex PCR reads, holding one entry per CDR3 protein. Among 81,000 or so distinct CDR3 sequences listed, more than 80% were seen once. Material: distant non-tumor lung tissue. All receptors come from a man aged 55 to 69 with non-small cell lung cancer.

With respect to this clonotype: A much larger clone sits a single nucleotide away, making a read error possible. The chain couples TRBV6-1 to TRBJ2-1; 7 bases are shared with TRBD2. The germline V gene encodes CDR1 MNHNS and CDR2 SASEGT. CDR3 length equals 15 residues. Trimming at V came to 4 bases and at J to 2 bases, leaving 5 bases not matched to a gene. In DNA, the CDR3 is TGTGCCAGCAGTGTGGACGCGGGAGCCTACAATGAGCAGTTCTTC. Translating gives CASSVDAGAYNEQFF.

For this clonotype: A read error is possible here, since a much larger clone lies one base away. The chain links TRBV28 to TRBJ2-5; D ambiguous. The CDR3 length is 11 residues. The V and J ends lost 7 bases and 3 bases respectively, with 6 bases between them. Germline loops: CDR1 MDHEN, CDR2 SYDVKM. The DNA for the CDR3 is TGTGCCAGCAATTCTGAAGAGACCCAGTACTTC. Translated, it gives CASNSEETQYF.

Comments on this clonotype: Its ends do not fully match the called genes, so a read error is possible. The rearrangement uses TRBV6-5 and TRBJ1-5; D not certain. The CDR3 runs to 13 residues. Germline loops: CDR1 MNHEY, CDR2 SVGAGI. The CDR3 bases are TGTGTCAGCAGTTTAGCGGGAAATCAGTCCCAGCATTTT. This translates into CVSSLAGNQSQHF.

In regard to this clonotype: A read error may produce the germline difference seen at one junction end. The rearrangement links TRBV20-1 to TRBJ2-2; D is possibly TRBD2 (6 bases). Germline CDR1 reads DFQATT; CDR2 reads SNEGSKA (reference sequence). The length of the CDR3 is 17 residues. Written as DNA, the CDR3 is TGTAATGCAAGAGCTTCGGGTGGGGGGAGCAACACCGGGGAGCTGTTTTTT. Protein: CNARASGGGSNTGELFF.

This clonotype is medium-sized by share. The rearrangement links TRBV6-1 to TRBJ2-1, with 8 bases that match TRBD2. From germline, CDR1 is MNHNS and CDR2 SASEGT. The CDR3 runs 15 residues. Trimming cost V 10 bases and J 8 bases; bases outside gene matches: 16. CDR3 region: CATRPPGLGKDEQFF. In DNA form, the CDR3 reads TGTGCCACCCGACCCCCGGGACTAGGTAAGGATGAGCAGTTCTTC.

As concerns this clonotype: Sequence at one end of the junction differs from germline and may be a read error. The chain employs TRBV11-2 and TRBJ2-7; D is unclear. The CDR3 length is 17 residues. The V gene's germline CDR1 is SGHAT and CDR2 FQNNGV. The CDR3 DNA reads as TGTGCTAGCAGCTTAGACGGAATGGACGTGGGAATCTACGAGCAGTACTTC. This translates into CASSLDGMDVGIYEQYF.

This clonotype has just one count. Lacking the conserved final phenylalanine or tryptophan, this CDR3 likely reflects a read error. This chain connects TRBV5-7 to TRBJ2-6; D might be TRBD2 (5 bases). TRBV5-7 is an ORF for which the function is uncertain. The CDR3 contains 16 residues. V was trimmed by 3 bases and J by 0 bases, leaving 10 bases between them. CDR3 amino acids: CASSSDLNSGANVLTL. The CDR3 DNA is TGTGCCAGCAGCTCGGACTTAAACTCTGGGGCCAACGTCCTGACTTTA.

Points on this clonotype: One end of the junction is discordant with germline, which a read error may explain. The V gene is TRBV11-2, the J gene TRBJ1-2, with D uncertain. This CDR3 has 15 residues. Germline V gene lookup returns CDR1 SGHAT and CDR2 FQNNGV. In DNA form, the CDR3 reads TGTGCCAGCAGCTTAATGATAGGGAATTATTATGGCCACACCTTC. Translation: CASSLMIGNYYGHTF.

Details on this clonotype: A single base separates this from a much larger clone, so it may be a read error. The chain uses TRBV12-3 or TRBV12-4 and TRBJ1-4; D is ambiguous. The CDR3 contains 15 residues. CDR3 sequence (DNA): TGTGCCGGCAGTATCCCTATGGGGATTCATGAAAAACTGTTTTTT. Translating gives CAGSIPMGIHEKLFF.

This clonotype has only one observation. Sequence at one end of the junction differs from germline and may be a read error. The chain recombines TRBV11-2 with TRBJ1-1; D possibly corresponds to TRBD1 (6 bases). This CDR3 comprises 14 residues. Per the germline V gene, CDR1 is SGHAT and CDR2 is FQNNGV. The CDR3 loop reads CASSLFGGGTGAFF. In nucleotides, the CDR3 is TGTGCCAGTAGCTTATTCGGGGGGGGCACTGGAGCTTTCTTT.

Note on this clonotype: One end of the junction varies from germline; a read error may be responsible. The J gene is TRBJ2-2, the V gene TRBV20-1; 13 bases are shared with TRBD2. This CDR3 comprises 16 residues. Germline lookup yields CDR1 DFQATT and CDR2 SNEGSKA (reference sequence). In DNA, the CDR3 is TGCAGTGCTAGAGGGACTAGCGGGGGAGACACCGAGGAGTTGTTTTTT. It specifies CSARGTSGGDTEELFF.

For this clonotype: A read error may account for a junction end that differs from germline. This CDR3 is CASSQDFPGGSYELYF. The DNA for the CDR3 is TGCGCCAGCAGCCAAGATTTCCCCGGGGGATCCTACGAGCTGTATTTC. The rearrangement links TRBV4-1 to TRBJ2-7; a possible D gene is TRBD2 (6 bases). The CDR3 contains 16 residues. Germline values: CDR1 MGHRA, CDR2 YSYEKL.

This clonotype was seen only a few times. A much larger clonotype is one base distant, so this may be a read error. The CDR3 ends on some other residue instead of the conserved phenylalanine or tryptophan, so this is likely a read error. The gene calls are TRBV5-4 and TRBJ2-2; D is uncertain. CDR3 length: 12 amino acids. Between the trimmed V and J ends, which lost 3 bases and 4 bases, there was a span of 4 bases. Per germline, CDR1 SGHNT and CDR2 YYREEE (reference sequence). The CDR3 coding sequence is TGTGCCAGCAGCTCGGCCACCGGGGAGCTGTTTTAT. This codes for CASSSATGELFY.

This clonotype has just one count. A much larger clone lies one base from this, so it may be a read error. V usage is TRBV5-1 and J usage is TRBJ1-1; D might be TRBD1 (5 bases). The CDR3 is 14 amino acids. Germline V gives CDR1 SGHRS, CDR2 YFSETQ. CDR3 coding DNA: TGCGCCATCAGCACCCGGACACAAAACACTGAAGCTTTCTTT. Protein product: CAISTRTQNTEAFF. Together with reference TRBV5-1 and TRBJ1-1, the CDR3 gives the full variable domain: KAGVTQTPRYLIKTRGQQVTLSCSPISGHRSVSWYQQTPGQGLQFLFEYFSETQRNKGNFPGRFSGRQFSNSRSEMNVSTLELGDSALYLCAISTRTQNTEAFFGQGTRLTVV.

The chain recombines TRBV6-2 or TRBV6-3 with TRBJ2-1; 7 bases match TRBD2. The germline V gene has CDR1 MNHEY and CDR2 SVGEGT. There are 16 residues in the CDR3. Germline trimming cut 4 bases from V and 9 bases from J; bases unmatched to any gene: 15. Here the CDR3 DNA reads TGTGCCAGCAGTTCCGTGACTAGCAGGTTAGATAGTGAGCAGTTCTTC. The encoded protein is CASSSVTSRLDSEQFF.

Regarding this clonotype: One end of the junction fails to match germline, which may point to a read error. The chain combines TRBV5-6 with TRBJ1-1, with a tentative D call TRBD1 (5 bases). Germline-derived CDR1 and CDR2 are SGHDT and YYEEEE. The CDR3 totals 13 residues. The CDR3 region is CASSLLQGNETFF. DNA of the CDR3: TGTGCCAGCAGCTTGCTTCAGGGTAATGAAACTTTCTTT. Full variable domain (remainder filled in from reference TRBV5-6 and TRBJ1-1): DAGVTQSPTHLIKTRGQQVTLRCSPKSGHDTVSWYQQALGQGPQFIFQYYEEEERQRGNFPDRFSGHQFPNYSSELNVNALLLGDSALYLCASSLLQGNETFFGQGTRLTVV.

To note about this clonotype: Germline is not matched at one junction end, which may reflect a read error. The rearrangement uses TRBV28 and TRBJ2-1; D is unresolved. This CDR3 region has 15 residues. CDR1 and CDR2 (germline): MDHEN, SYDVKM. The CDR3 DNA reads TGTGTCAGCAGTTTCGGCCAGGTTCGAGGAAATGAGCAGTTCTTC. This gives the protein CVSSFGQVRGNEQFF.

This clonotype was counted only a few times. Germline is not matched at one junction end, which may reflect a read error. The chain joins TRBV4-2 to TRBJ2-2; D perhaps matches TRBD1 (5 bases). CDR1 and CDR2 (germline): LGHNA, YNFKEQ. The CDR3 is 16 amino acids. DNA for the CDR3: TGTGTCAGCAGCCAAGATCTCAGGGCGAACACCGGGGAGCTGTTTTTT. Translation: CVSSQDLRANTGELFF.

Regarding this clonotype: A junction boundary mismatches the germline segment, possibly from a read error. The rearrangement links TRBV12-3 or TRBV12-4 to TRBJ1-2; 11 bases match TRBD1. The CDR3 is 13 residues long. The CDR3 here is CSSSTLGQGDYTF. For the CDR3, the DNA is TGTTCCAGCAGCACACTGGGACAGGGGGACTACACCTTC.

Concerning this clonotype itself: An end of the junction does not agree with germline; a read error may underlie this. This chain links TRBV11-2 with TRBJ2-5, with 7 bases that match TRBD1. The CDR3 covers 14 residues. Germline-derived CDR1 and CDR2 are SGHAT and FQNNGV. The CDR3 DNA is TGCGCCAGCTGCTCTGGACAGGTCCAAGAGACCCAGTGCTTC. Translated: CASCSGQVQETQCF.

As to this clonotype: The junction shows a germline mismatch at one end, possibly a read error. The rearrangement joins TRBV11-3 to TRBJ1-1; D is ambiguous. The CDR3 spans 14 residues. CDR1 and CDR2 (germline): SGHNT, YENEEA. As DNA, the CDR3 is TGTGCCAGCAGATTACAGAACTCGAACATTGAAGCTTTCTTT. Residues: CASRLQNSNIEAFF.

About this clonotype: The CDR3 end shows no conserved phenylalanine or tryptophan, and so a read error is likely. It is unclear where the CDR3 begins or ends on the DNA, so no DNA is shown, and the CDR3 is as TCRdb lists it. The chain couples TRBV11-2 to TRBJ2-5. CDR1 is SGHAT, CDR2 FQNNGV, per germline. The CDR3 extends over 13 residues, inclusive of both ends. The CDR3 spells CASSTTVEETQYL.

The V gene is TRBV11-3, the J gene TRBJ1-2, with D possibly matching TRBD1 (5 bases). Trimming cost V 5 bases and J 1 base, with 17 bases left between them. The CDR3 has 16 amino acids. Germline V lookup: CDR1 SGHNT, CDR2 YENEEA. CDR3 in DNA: TGTGCCAGCAGCAGCCTGACATCGGGGGTTAACTATGGCTACACCTTC. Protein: CASSSLTSGVNYGYTF.

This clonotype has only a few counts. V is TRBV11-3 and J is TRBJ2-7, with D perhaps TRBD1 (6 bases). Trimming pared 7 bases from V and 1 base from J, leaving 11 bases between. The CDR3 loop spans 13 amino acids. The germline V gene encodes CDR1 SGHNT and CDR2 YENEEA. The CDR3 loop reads CASIIRGSYEQYF. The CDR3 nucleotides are TGTGCCAGCATCATCAGGGGTTCCTACGAGCAGTACTTC.

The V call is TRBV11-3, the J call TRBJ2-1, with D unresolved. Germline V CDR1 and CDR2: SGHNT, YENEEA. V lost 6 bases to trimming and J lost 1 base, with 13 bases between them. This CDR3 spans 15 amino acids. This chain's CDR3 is CASRDHKESYNEQFF. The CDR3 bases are TGTGCCAGCAGGGACCACAAAGAATCCTACAATGAGCAGTTCTTC. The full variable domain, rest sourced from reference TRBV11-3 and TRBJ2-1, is EAGVVQSPRYKIIEKKQPVAFWCNPISGHNTLYWYLQNLGQGPELLIRYENEEAVDDSQLPKDRFSAERLKGVDSTLKIQPAELGDSAVYLCASRDHKESYNEQFFGPGTRLTVL.

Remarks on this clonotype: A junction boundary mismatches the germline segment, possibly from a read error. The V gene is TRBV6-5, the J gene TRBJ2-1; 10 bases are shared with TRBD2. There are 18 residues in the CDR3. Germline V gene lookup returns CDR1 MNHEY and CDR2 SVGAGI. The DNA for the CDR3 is TGTGCGAGCAGTTACTCGAGTAGTAGCGGGAGGCTCTACAATGAGCAGTTCTTC. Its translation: CASSYSSSSGRLYNEQFF.

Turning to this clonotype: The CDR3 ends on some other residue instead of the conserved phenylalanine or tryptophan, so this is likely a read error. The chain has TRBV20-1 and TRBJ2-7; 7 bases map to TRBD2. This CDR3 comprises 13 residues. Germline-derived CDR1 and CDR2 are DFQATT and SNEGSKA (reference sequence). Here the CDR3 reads CSARASGTYDQYS. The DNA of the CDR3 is TGCAGTGCTAGGGCTAGCGGCACCTACGACCAGTACTCC.

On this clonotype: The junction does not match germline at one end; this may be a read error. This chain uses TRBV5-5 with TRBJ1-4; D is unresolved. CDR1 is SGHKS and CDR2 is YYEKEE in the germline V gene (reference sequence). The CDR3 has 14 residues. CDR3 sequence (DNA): TGTGCCAGCAGCTTGGAATGGGTAGTACAAAAGCTGTTTTTT. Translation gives CASSLEWVVQKLFF.

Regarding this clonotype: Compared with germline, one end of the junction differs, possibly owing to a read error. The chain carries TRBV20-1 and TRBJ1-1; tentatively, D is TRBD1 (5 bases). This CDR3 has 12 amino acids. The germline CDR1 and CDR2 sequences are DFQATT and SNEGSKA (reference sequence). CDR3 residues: CSALRGNTEGFF. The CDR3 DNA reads TGCAGTGCTTTACGGGGGAACACTGAAGGTTTCTTT.

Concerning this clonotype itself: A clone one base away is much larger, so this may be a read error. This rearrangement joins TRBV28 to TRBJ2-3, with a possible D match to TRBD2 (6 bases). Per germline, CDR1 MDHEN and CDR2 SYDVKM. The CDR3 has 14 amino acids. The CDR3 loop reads CASNNLGGSETQYF. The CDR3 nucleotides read TGTGCCAGCAATAACTTGGGAGGATCAGAAACGCAGTATTTT.

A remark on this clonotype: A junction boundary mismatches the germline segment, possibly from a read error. As DNA, the CDR3 is TGTTCCAGCAGCCAAGATTCGGGAGTCCCCTACGAGGAGTACTTC. It translates to CSSSQDSGVPYEEYF. This chain connects TRBV4-2 to TRBJ2-7, with D tentatively TRBD2 (6 bases). Germline values: CDR1 LGHNA, CDR2 YNFKEQ. The CDR3 consists of 15 residues.

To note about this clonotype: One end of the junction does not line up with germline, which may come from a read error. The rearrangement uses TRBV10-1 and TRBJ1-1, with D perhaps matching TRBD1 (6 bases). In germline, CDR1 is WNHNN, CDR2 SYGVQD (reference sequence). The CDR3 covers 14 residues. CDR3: CASSEQGTVAEASF. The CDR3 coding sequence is TGCGCCAGCAGTGAGCAGGGGACGGTCGCTGAAGCTTCCTTT.